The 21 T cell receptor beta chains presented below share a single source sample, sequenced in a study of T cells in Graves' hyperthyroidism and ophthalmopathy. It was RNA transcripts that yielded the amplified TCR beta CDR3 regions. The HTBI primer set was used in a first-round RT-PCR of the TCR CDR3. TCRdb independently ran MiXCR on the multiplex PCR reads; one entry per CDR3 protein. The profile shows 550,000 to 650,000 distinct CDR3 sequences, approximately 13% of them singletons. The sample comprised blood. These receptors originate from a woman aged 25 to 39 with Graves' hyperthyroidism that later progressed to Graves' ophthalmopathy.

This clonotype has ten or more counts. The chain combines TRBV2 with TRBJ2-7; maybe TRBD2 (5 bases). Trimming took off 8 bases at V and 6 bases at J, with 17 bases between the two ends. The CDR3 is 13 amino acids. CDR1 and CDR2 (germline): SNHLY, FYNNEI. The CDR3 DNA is TGTGCCAGCCGCCCGGGGTTCCCGAGCGAGCAGTACTTC. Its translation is CASRPGFPSEQYF. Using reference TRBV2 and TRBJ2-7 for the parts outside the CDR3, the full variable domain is EPEVTQTPSHQVTQMGQEVILRCVPISNHLYFYWYRQILGQKVEFLVSFYNNEISEKSEIFDDQFSVERPDGSNFTLKIRSTKLEDSAMYFCASRPGFPSEQYFGPGTRLTVT.

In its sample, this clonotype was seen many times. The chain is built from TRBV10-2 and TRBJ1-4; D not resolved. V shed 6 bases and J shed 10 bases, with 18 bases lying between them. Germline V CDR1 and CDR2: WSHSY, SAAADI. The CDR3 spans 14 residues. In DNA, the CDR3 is TGCGCCAGCAGACCCACGGACGAGGTTGGAAAACTGTTTTTT. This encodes CASRPTDEVGKLFF.

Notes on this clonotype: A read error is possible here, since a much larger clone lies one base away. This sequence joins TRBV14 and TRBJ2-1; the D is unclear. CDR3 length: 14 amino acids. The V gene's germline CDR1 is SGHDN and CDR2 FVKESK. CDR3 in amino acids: CASSHGSSYNEHFF. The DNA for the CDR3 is TGTGCCAGCAGCCATGGTAGCTCCTACAATGAGCACTTCTTC.

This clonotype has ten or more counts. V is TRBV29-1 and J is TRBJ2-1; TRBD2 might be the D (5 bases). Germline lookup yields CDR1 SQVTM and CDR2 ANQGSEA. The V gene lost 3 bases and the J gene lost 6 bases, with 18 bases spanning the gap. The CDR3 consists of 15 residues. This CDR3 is CSVDDTRANTNEQFF. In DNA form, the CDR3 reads TGCAGCGTTGACGACACTAGAGCAAATACCAATGAGCAGTTCTTC.

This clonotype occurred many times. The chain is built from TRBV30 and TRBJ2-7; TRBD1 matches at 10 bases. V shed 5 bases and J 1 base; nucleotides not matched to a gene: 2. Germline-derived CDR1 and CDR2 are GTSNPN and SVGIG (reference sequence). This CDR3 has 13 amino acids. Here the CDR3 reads CAWDRGQSYEQYF. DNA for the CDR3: TGTGCCTGGGACAGGGGGCAATCCTACGAGCAGTACTTC.

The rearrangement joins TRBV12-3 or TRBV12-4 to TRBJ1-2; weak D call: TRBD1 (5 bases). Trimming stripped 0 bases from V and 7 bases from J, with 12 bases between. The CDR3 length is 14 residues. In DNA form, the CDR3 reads TGTGCCAGCAGTTTAGCGCTACAGGTGGCTGGCTACACCTTC. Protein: CASSLALQVAGYTF.

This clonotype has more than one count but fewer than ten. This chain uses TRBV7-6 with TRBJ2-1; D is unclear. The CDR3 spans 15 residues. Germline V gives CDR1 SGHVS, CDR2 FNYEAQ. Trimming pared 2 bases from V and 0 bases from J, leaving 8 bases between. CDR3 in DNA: TGTGCCAGCAGCTTACTGGTTAGCTCCTACAATGAGCAGTTCTTC. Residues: CASSLLVSSYNEQFF. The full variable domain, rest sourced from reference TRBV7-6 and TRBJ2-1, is GAGVSQSPRYKVTKRGQDVALRCDPISGHVSLYWYRQALGQGPEFLTYFNYEAQQDKSGLPNDRFSAERPEGSISTLTIQRTEQRDSAMYRCASSLLVSSYNEQFFGPGTRLTVL.

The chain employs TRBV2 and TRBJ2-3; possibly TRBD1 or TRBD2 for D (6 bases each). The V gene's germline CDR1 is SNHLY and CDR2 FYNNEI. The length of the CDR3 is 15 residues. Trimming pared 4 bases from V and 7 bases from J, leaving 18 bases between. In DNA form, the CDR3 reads TGTGCCAGCAGTGGGGGGGAGACAGGACTCCATACGCAGTATTTT. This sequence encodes CASSGGETGLHTQYF.

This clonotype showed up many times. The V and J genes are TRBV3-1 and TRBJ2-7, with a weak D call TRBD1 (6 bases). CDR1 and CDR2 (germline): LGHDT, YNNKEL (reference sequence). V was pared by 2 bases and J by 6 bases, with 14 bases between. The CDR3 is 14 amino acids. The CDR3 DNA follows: TGTGCCAGCAGCCAACGGACAGCGGAACCCGAGCAGTACTTC. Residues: CASSQRTAEPEQYF.

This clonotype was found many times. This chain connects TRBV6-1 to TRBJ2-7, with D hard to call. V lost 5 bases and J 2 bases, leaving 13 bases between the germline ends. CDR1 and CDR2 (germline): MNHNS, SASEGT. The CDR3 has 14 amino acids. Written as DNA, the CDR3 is TGTGCCAGCAGTTATTTGGTGGCCACCTACGAGCAGTACTTC. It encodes CASSYLVATYEQYF.

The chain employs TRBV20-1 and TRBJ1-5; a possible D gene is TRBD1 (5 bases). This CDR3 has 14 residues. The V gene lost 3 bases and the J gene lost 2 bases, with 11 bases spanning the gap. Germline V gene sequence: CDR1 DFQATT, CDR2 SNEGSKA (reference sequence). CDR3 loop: CSASQGFGNQPQHF. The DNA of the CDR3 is TGCAGTGCTAGTCAGGGATTTGGCAATCAGCCCCAGCATTTT.

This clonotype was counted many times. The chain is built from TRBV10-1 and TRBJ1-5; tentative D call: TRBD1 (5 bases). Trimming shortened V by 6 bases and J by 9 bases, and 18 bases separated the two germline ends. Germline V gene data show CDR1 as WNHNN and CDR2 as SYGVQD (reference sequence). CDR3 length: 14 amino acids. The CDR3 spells CASSEGSGSGPQHF. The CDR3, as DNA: TGCGCCAGCAGCGAGGGGTCAGGCTCAGGGCCCCAGCATTTT.

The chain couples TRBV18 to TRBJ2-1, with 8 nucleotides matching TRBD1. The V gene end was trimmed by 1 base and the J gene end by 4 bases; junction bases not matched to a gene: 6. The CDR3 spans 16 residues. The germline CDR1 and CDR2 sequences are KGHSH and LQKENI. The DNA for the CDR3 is TGTGCCAGCTCACCACTCCAGGGGGCCCGGTACAATGAGCAGTTCTTC. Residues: CASSPLQGARYNEQFF. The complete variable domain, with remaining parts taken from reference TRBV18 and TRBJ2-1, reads NAGVMQNPRHLVRRRGQEARLRCSPMKGHSHVYWYRQLPEEGLKFMVYLQKENIIDESGMPKERFSAEFPKEGPSILRIQQVVRGDSAAYFCASSPLQGARYNEQFFGPGTRLTVL.

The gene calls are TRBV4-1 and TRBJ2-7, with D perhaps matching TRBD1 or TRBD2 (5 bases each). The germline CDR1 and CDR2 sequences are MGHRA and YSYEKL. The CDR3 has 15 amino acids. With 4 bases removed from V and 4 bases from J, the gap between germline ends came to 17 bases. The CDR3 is CASSPEWTGTYEQYF. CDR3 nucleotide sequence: TGCGCCAGCAGCCCCGAATGGACTGGGACGTACGAGCAGTACTTC.

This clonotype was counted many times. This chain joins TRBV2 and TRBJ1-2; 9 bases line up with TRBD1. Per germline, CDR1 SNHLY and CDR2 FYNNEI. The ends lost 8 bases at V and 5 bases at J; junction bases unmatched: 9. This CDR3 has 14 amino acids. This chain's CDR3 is CASGNRGQGYGYTF. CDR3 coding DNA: TGTGCCAGCGGGAACAGGGGGCAAGGGTATGGCTACACCTTC. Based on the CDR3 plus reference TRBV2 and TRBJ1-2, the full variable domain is EPEVTQTPSHQVTQMGQEVILRCVPISNHLYFYWYRQILGQKVEFLVSFYNNEISEKSEIFDDQFSVERPDGSNFTLKIRSTKLEDSAMYFCASGNRGQGYGYTFGSGTRLTVV.

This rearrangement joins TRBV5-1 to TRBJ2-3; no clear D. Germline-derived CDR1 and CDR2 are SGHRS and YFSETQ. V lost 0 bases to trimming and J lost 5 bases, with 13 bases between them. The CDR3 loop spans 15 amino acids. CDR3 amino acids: CASSLAVDFGDTQYF. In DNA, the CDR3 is TGCGCCAGCAGCTTGGCGGTGGATTTTGGAGATACGCAGTATTTT.

The CDR3, as DNA: TGTGCCAGCAGCTTTTCCGACAGGCCTTCGGACGAGCAGTACTTC. It is translated as CASSFSDRPSDEQYF. This rearrangement joins TRBV7-9 to TRBJ2-7, with D perhaps TRBD1 (6 bases). Trimming shortened V by 3 bases and J by 5 bases, and 17 bases separated the two germline ends. In germline, CDR1 is SEHNR, CDR2 FQNEAQ (reference sequence). This CDR3 comprises 15 residues.

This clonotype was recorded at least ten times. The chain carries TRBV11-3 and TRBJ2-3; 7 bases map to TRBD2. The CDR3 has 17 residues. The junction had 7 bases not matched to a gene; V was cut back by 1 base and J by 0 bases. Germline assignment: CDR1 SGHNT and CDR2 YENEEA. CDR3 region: CASSLVSTGGSTDTQYF. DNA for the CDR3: TGTGCCAGCAGCTTAGTGAGTACGGGAGGCAGCACAGATACGCAGTATTTT.

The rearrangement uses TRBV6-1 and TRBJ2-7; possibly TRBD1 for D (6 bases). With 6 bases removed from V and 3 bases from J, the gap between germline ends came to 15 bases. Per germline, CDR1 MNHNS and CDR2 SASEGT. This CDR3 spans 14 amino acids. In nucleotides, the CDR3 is TGTGCCAGCAGCCCGGGACAAAGCTTCTACGAGCAGTACTTC. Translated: CASSPGQSFYEQYF.

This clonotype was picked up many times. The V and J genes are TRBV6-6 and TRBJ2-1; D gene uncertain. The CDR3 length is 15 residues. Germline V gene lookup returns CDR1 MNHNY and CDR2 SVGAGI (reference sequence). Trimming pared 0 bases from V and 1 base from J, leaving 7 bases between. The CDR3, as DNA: TGTGCCAGCAGTTACTCAGGGCCTTCCTACAATGAGCAGTTCTTC. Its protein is CASSYSGPSYNEQFF.

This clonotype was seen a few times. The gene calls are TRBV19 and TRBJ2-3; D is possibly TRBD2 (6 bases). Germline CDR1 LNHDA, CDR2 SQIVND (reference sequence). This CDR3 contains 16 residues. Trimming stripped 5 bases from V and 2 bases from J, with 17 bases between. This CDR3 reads CASSAPGLQTTDTQYF. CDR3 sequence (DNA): TGTGCCAGTAGTGCGCCGGGACTGCAAACCACAGATACGCAGTATTTT.